The clone carrying this TCR beta chain was seen a few times. The source of the sample is a study of blood T cell repertoires in COVID-19. The repertoire was sequenced with immunoSEQ multiplex PCR; TCRdb's copy has only in-frame clones and lacks some. Of 130,000 to 150,000 clones listed, more than 80% are singletons. CDR1 and CDR2 (germline): PRHDT, FYEKMQ (reference sequence). The CDR3 has 13 amino acids. V lost 5 bases, J lost 3 bases, and 9 bases lay in between. Sequencing was done on a sample of peripheral blood. This TCR was recovered from a human donor with acute or convalescent COVID-19. The donor label of this sample is uncertain. The V gene is TRBV13, the J gene TRBJ2-3; D possibly corresponds to TRBD1 (6 bases). The CDR3 here is CASSLQGTDTQYF. The CDR3 region has the DNA TGTGCCAGCAGCCTACAGGGTACAGATACGCAGTATTTT. The variable domain in full, completed from reference TRBV13 and TRBJ2-3, reads AAGVIQSPRHLIKEKRETATLKCYPIPRHDTVYWYQQGPGQDPQFLISFYEKMQSDKGSIPDRFSAQQFSDYHSELNMSSLELGDSALYFCASSLQGTDTQYFGPGTRLTVL.